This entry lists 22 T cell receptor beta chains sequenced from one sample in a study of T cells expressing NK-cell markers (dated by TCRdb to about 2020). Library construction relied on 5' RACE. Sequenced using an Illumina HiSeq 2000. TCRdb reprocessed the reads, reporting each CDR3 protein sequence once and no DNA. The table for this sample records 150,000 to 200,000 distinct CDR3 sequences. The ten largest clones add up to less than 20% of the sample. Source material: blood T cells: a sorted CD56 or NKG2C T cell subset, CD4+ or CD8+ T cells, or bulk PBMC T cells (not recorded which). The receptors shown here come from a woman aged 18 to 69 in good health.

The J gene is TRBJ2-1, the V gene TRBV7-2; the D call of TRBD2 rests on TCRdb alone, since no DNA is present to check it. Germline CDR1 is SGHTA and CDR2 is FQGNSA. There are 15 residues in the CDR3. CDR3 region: CASSLVAGFYNEQFF.

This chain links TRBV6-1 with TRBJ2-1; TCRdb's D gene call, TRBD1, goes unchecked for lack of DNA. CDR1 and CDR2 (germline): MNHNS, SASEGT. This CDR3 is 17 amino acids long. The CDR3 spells CASIPSGTSDSYNEQFF.

The CDR3 is CASSFGSGEGAGNTIYF. The genes are TRBV7-6 and TRBJ1-3; TCRdb's D call, TRBD1, is unchecked because there is no DNA. CDR3 size: 17 residues. Germline lookup yields CDR1 SGHVS and CDR2 FNYEAQ.

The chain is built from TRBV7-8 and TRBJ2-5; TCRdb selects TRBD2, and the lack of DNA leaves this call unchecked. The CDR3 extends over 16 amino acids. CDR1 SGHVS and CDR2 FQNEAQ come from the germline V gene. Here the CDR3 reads CASTTLTLAGGRAQYF.

The CDR3 protein is CATSDRDRGGETQYF. V is TRBV24-1 and J is TRBJ2-5; the TRBD1 assignment by TCRdb is unverifiable without DNA. CDR3 length: 15 residues. Per germline, CDR1 KGHDR and CDR2 SFDVKD.

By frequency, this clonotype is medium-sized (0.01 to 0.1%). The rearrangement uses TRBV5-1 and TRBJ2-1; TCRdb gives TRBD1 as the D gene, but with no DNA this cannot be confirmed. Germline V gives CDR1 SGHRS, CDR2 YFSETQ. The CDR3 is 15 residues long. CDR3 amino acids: CASSWTQGRGSEQFF.

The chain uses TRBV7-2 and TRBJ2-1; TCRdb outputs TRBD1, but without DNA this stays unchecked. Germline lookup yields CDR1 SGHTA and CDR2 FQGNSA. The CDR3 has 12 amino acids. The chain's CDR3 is CASSSEGSEQFF.

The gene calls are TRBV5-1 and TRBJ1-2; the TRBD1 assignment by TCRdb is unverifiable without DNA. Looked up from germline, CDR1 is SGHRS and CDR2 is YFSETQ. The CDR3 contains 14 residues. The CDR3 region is CASSPGHPQGGYTF.

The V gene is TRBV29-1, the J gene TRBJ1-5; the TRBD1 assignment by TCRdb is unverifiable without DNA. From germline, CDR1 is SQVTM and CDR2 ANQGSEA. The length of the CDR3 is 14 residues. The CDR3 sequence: CSVGGGTSNQPQHF.

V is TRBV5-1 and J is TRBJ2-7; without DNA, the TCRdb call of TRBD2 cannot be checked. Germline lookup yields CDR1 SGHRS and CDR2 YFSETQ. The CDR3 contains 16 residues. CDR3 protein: CASSLAGTSGGAAEYF.

CDR3 protein: CASSPGTSGRSEQFF. V gene TRBV12-3 or TRBV12-4 combines with J gene TRBJ2-1; TCRdb reports TRBD2, a call that lacks DNA to check it against. The CDR3 is 15 residues long.

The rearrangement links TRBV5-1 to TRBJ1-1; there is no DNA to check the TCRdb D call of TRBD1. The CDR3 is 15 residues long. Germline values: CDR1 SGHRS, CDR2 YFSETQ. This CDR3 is CASSLQGSGNTEAFF.

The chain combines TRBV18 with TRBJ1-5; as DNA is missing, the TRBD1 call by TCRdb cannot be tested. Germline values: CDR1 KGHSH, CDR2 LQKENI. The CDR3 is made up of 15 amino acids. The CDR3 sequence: CASSNSGNSNQPQHF.

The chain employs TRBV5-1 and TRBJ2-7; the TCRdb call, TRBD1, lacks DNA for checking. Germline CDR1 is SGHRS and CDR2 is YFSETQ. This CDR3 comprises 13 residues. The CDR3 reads CASTDQGLYEQYF.

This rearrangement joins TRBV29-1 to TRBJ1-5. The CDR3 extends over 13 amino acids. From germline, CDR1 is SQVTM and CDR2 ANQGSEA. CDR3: CSVAGYSNQPQHF. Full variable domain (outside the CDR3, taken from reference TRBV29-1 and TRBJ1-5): SAVISQKPSRDICQRGTSLTIQCQVDSQVTMMFWYRQQPGQSLTLIATANQGSEATYESGFVIDKFPISRPNLTFSTLTVSNMSPEDSSIYLCSVAGYSNQPQHFGDGTRLSIL.

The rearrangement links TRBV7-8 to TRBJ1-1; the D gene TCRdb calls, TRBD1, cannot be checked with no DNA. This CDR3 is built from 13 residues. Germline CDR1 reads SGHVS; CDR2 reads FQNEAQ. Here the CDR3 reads CASSLGRDRAAFF.

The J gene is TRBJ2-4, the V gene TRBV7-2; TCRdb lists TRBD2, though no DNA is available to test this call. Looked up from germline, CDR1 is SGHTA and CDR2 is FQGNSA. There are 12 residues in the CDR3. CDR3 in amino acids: CASSAGGNIQYF. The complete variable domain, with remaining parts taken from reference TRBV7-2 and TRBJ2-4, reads GAGVSQSPSNKVTEKGKDVELRCDPISGHTALYWYRQSLGQGLEFLIYFQGNSAPDKSGLPSDRFSAERTGGSVSTLTIQRTQQEDSAVYLCASSAGGNIQYFGAGTRLSVL.

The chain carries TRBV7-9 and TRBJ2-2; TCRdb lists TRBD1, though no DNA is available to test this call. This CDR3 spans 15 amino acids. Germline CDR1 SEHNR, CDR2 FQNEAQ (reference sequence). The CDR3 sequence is CASSPPGSNTGELFF.

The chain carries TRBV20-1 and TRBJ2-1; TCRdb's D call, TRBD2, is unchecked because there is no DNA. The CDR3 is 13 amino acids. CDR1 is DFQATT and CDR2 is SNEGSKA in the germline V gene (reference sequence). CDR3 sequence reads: CSAPGLAHNEQFF.

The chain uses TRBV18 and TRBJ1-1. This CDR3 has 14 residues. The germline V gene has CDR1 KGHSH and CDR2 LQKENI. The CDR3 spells CASSPRRGRTEAFF.

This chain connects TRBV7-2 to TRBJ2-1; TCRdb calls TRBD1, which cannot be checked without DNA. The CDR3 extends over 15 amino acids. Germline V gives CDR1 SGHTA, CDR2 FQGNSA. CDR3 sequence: CASSYRGGVDNEQFF.

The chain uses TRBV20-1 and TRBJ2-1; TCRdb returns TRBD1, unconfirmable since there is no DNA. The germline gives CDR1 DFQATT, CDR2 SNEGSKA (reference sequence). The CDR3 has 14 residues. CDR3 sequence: CSARARDRANEQFF.